The 18 T cell receptor beta chains reported below all come from one sample, sequenced in a study of shared clonotypes between healthy human individuals. Assay: immunoSEQ multiplex PCR; the TCRdb copy retains only in-frame clones and omits some. Of 2 million to 2.5 million clones listed, approximately 95% were seen once; the top ten hold roughly 0.13%. Sequenced input: naive CD4+ T cells sorted from blood. Subset described: CD45RA+ positively selected. Receptor source: a man between 18 and 29 years old in good health.

This chain uses TRBV2 with TRBJ2-7; D tentatively fits TRBD1 or TRBD2 (5 bases each). Trimming took off 4 bases at V and 6 bases at J, with 7 bases between the two ends. CDR1 and CDR2 from the germline V gene are SNHLY and FYNNEI. There are 11 residues in the CDR3. The CDR3 DNA sequence: TGTGCCAGCAGTGGGGACGGCGAGCAGTACTTC. It specifies CASSGDGEQYF.

The J gene is TRBJ1-1, the V gene TRBV10-1, with no clear D. The germline V and J ends were trimmed by 5 bases and 2 bases, with 9 bases remaining between them. The germline CDR1 and CDR2 sequences are WNHNN and SYGVQD (reference sequence). This CDR3 has 13 residues. CDR3 in amino acids: CASSYGFNTEAFF. CDR3 in DNA: TGCGCCAGCAGTTACGGGTTTAACACTGAAGCTTTCTTT.

The CDR3 here is CASSSSNSPLHF. The CDR3 coding sequence is TGTGCCAGTAGTAGCTCTAATTCACCCCTCCACTTT. The rearrangement joins TRBV19 to TRBJ1-6; D uncertain. This CDR3 region has 12 residues. Looked up from germline, CDR1 is LNHDA and CDR2 is SQIVND (reference sequence). The V gene lost 4 bases and the J gene lost 6 bases, with 4 bases spanning the gap.

The chain recombines TRBV6-4 with TRBJ2-7; tentative D call: TRBD1 (6 bases). This CDR3 comprises 15 residues. V shed 6 bases and J shed 3 bases, with 18 bases lying between them. Germline V gives CDR1 MRHNA, CDR2 SNTAGT. CDR3 amino acids: CASSEGHWTVYEQYF. DNA of the CDR3: TGTGCCAGCAGCGAGGGACACTGGACGGTCTACGAGCAGTACTTC.

J is TRBJ2-5 and V is TRBV7-2; D may be TRBD1 (6 bases). The CDR3 is 14 amino acids. Germline CDR1 is SGHTA and CDR2 is FQGNSA. V was trimmed by 5 bases and J by 5 bases, leaving 15 bases between them. CDR3 in DNA: TGTGCCAGCAGCGCCCAGACAGGAGAGGAGACCCAGTACTTC. This sequence encodes CASSAQTGEETQYF.

The chain uses TRBV29-1 and TRBJ2-3; a weak D match, TRBD1 (5 bases). Germline values: CDR1 SQVTM, CDR2 ANQGSEA. The CDR3 covers 14 residues. V was trimmed by 6 bases and J by 2 bases, leaving 15 bases between them. In DNA, the CDR3 is TGCAGCGTCCAAAATGGGGCGAACACAGATACGCAGTATTTT. Amino acids: CSVQNGANTDTQYF.

The chain links TRBV6-1 to TRBJ2-1; 11 nucleotides match TRBD2. CDR1 and CDR2 (germline): MNHNS, SASEGT. The CDR3 consists of 18 residues. Trimming cost V 4 bases and J 6 bases; bases outside gene matches: 14. The CDR3 DNA sequence: TGTGCCAGCAGTGGACTAGCGGGAATGTTTGGAGTGCTCAATGAGCAGTTCTTC. Protein: CASSGLAGMFGVLNEQFF.

About this clone: Distinct nucleotide sequences in the sample also encode this CDR3. The chain is built from TRBV30 and TRBJ1-3; D not certain. V dropped 5 bases and J dropped 1 base, with 6 bases sitting between them. CDR1 GTSNPN and CDR2 SVGIG come from the germline V gene (reference sequence). CDR3 length: 12 amino acids. CDR3 nucleotides: TGTGCCTGGGCGCTTTCTGGAAACACCATATATTTT. Translated, it gives CAWALSGNTIYF.

The genes are TRBV29-1 and TRBJ2-5, with TRBD2 matching over 10 bases. The ends lost 2 bases at V and 5 bases at J; junction bases unmatched: 2. CDR1 is SQVTM, CDR2 ANQGSEA, per germline. The CDR3 spans 13 residues. DNA of the CDR3: TGCAGCGTTGAAACTAGCGGGATCGAGACCCAGTACTTC. Translation gives CSVETSGIETQYF.

This rearrangement joins TRBV5-1 to TRBJ2-2; D remains unclear. Trimming left V 5 bases short and J 2 bases short, with 10 bases between. Germline loops: CDR1 SGHRS, CDR2 YFSETQ. The CDR3 is made up of 14 amino acids. CDR3 nucleotides: TGCGCCAGCAGTATGAAGTCAAACACCGGGGAGCTGTTTTTT. It encodes CASSMKSNTGELFF.

The chain couples TRBV10-3 to TRBJ1-1, with 7 bases matching TRBD1. The germline V gene has CDR1 ENHRY and CDR2 SYGVKD. The CDR3 spans 14 residues. Losses at the gene ends were 6 bases for V and 3 bases for J; bases not matched to a gene: 7. The CDR3 DNA reads as TGTGCCATCAGCCGGACAGGAAAAGACACTGAAGCTTTCTTT. It is translated as CAISRTGKDTEAFF.

The chain joins TRBV19 to TRBJ2-7; 10 bases map to TRBD1. The CDR3 runs 15 residues. Per germline, CDR1 LNHDA and CDR2 SQIVND (reference sequence). The V segment lost 6 bases and the J segment 1 base; nucleotides outside the gene matches: 6. The DNA of the CDR3 is TGTGCCAGTAGATCCAGGACAGGGGGATCCTACGAGCAGTACTTC. This encodes CASRSRTGGSYEQYF.

The V and J genes are TRBV7-9 and TRBJ2-6; 8 positions agree with TRBD1. The germline CDR1 and CDR2 sequences are SEHNR and FQNEAQ (reference sequence). After removal of 4 bases from V and 0 bases from J, the junction contained 11 bases not matched to a gene. This CDR3 is built from 19 residues. CDR3 coding DNA: TGTGCCAGCAGCTCCCGGACAGGGAGTCTTAACTCTGGGGCCAACGTCCTGACTTTC. Its translation is CASSSRTGSLNSGANVLTF.

This sequence joins TRBV29-1 and TRBJ2-1; TRBD1 might be the D (6 bases). This CDR3 has 14 residues. Germline assignment: CDR1 SQVTM and CDR2 ANQGSEA. The V end lost 7 bases, the J end lost 9 bases, and 22 bases lay between the germline ends. The CDR3 reads CSDMTGWRGGEQFF. DNA for the CDR3: TGCAGCGATATGACAGGTTGGAGAGGAGGTGAGCAGTTCTTC.

This chain links TRBV5-1 with TRBJ2-3, with 8 bases aligning to TRBD2. The CDR3 spans 14 residues. With 6 bases clipped from V and 3 bases from J, the junction kept 6 bases outside the gene matches. Germline CDR1 and CDR2: SGHRS and YFSETQ. The CDR3: CASTVTSATDTQYF. Here the CDR3 DNA reads TGCGCCAGCACCGTGACTAGCGCGACAGATACGCAGTATTTT.

In its sample, this clone was seen once. The sample has other DNA sequences that encode this CDR3 too. The V and J genes are TRBV5-4 and TRBJ1-1, with D tentatively TRBD1 (5 bases). The CDR3 runs 12 residues. Germline V gene sequence: CDR1 SGHNT, CDR2 YYREEE (reference sequence). V was clipped by 3 bases and J by 5 bases, with 8 bases between them. The CDR3 coding sequence is TGTGCCAGCAGCTGGGGGGGAACTGAAGCTTTCTTT. Translated: CASSWGGTEAFF.

Only one count was recorded for this clone. The chain uses TRBV19 and TRBJ2-7; TRBD2 agrees at 7 bases. V gave up 4 bases and J gave up 2 bases; unmatched junction bases: 14. The length of the CDR3 is 17 residues. In germline, CDR1 is LNHDA, CDR2 SQIVND (reference sequence). Here the CDR3 DNA reads TGTGCCAGTAGTACCCGATACCTCACGGCGGGGGCCTACGAGCAGTACTTC. This sequence encodes CASSTRYLTAGAYEQYF.

The chain employs TRBV2 and TRBJ1-2; D possibly corresponds to TRBD1 (6 bases). This CDR3 contains 12 residues. The germline CDR1 and CDR2 sequences are SNHLY and FYNNEI. V was trimmed by 9 bases and J by 6 bases, leaving 14 bases between them. The CDR3 loop is CAREQGRDGYTF. CDR3 DNA: TGTGCCAGGGAACAGGGCCGGGATGGCTACACCTTC.